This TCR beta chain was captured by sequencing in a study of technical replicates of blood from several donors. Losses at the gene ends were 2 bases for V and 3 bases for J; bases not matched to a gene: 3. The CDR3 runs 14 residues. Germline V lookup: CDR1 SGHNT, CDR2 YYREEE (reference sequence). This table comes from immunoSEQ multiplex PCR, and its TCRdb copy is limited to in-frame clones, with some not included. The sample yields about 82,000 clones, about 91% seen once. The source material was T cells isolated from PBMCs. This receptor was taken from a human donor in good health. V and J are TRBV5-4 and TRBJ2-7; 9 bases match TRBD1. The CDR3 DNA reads TGTGCCAGCAGCTTCACAGGGGGCATCTACGAGCAGTACTTC. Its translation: CASSFTGGIYEQYF. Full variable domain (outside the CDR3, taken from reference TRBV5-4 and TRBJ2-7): ETGVTQSPTHLIKTRGQQVTLRCSSQSGHNTVSWYQQALGQGPQFIFQYYREEENGRGNFPPRFSGLQFPNYSSELNVNALELDDSALYLCASSFTGGIYEQYFGPGTRLTVT.